This TCR beta chain came from a study of blood T cell repertoires in COVID-19. Study summary: Whether acute or convalescent, the COVID-19 samples came from the United States, Italy and Spain. PBMCs, B-cell-depleted T cells, or T cells were the source of the cDNA or gDNA that made up the material.

CDR3 size: 15 residues. In germline, CDR1 is MDHEN, CDR2 SYDVKM. The junction had 7 bases not matched to a gene; V was cut back by 4 bases and J by 3 bases. In the original processing: Reference gene primer amplification yielded estimated nucleated cell counts. Method: immunoSEQ multiplex PCR; TCRdb's copy keeps in-frame clones and lacks some. V, J and clone size reflect that table, while D and trimming were determined from the DNA. The profile covers under 50,000 clones, with nearly 90% appearing a single time and roughly a sixth taken by the ten largest. The origin of this receptor is a man between 65 and 85 years old with active COVID-19. V usage is TRBV28 and J usage is TRBJ1-1; 8 nucleotides align to TRBD1. Sequencing was done on a sample of peripheral blood. CDR3 DNA sequence: TGTGCCAGCAGTTCGTCAGGGGGCGGGTACACTGAAGCTTTCTTT. The encoded protein is CASSSSGGGYTEAFF.